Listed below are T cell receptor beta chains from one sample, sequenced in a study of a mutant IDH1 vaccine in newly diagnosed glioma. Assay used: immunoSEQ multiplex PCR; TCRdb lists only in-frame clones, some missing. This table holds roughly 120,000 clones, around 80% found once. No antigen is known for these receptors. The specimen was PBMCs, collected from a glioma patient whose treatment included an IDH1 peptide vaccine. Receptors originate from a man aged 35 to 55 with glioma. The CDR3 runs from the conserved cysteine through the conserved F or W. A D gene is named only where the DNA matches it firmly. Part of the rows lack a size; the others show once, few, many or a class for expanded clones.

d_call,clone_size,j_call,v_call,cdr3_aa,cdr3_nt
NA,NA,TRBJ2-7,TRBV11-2,CASSLLSLSSYEQYF,TGTGCCAGCAGCTTACTCTCATTGAGCTCCTACGAGCAGTACTTC
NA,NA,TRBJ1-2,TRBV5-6,CASSLDRKVLYGYTF,TGTGCCAGCAGCTTAGACAGGAAAGTACTCTATGGCTACACCTTC
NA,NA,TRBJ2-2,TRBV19,CASSIGQGFTGELFF,TGTGCCAGTAGTATAGGGCAGGGGTTCACCGGGGAGCTGTTTTTT
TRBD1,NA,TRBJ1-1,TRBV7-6,CASSLAPGGPQSTEAFF,TGTGCCAGCAGCTTAGCGCCAGGGGGTCCCCAGAGCACTGAAGCTTTCTTT
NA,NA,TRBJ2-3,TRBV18,CASSTRFWGGTDTQYF,TGTGCCAGCTCAACGCGCTTCTGGGGAGGCACAGATACGCAGTATTTT
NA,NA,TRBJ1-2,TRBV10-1,CASSRTGDNHGYTF,TGCGCCAGCAGTAGGACGGGAGATAACCATGGCTACACCTTC
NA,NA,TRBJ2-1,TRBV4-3,CASSQFKGPAGEQFF,TGCGCCAGCAGCCAATTTAAGGGGCCCGCGGGTGAGCAGTTCTTC
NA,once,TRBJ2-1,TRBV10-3,CAISDGQGLYNEQFF,TGTGCCATCAGTGACGGGCAGGGGCTCTACAATGAGCAGTTCTTC
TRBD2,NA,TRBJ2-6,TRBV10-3,CATEGGSSYSGANVLTF,TGTGCCACGGAGGGAGGGTCGAGCTACTCTGGGGCCAACGTCCTGACTTTC
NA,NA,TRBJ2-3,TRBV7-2,CASSLRGWGRSVDTQYF,TGTGCCAGCAGCTTACGTGGGTGGGGGAGGTCAGTAGATACGCAGTATTTT
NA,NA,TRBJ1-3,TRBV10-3,CAASSGTTANTIYF,TGTGCCGCCTCTTCCGGGACGACAGCGAACACCATATATTTT
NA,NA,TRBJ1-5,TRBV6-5,CASSYSRVGQPQHF,TGTGCCAGCAGTTACTCGCGGGTGGGTCAGCCCCAGCATTTT
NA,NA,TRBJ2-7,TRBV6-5,CASTSSHEQYF,TGTGCCAGCACCAGTTCACACGAGCAGTACTTC
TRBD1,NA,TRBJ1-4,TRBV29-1,CSVDRGNEKLFF,TGCAGCGTAGACAGGGGTAATGAAAAACTGTTTTTT
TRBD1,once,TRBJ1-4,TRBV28,CASSSPAGGEKLFF,TGTGCCAGCAGTTCCCCCGCAGGGGGGGAAAAACTGTTTTTT
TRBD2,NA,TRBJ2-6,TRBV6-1,CATSSGVGANVLTF,TGTGCCACCTCAAGCGGGGTTGGGGCCAACGTCCTGACTTTC
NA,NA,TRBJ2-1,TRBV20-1,CSAREGRQFF,TGCAGTGCTAGAGAAGGGCGGCAGTTCTTC
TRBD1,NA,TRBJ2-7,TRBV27,CASSQDRDLYEQYF,TGTGCCAGCAGTCAGGACAGGGATCTGTACGAGCAGTACTTC
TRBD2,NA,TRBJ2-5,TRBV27,CASSLSRLAGEETQYF,TGTGCCAGCAGTTTATCTAGACTAGCGGGGGAGGAGACCCAGTACTTC
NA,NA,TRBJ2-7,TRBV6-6,CASSPRLVYEQYF,TGTGCCAGCAGCCCTCGACTTGTCTACGAGCAGTACTTC
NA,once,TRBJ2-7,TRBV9,CASSVFGGGYEQYF,TGTGCCAGCAGCGTGTTCGGGGGCGGGTACGAGCAGTACTTC
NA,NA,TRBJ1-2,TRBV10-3,CAISESDSLIYGYTF,TGTGCCATCAGTGAGTCTGACAGCCTAATCTATGGCTACACCTTC
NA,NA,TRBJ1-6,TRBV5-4,CASSFGSYSYNSPLHF,TGTGCCAGCAGCTTTGGCTCTTACTCCTATAATTCACCCCTCCACTTT
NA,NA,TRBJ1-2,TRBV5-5,CASSPRGNGYGYTF,TGTGCCAGCAGCCCCCGGGGCAACGGTTATGGCTACACCTTC
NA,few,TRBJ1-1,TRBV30,CASRVGAITEAFF,TGTGCCTCTAGGGTGGGGGCAATCACTGAAGCTTTCTTT
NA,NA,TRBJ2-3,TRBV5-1,CASSLEVPIGTDTQYF,TGCGCCAGCAGCTTGGAAGTCCCTATTGGCACAGATACGCAGTATTTT
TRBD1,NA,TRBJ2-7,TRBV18,CASSPPGQGYYEQYF,TGTGCCAGCTCACCGCCGGGACAGGGTTACTACGAGCAGTACTTC
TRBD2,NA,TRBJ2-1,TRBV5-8,CASSLISGGARNEQFF,TGTGCCAGCAGCTTGATCAGCGGGGGGGCCCGGAATGAGCAGTTCTTC
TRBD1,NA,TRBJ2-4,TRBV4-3,CASSLEWGQENIQYF,TGCGCCAGCAGCCTAGAGTGGGGACAGGAAAACATTCAGTACTTC
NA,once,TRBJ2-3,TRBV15,CATSREKRLAGTDTQYF,TGTGCCACCAGCAGAGAAAAGAGGCTAGCCGGCACAGATACGCAGTATTTT
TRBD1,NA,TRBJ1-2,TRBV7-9,CASSLGDSYGYTF,TGTGCCAGCAGCTTAGGGGACAGCTATGGCTACACCTTC
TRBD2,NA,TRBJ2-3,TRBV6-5,CASSLGTSGARQYF,TGTGCCAGCAGCCTTGGGACTAGCGGGGCTAGGCAGTATTTT
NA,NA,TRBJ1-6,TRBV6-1,CASSETSRSPLHF,TGTGCCAGCAGTGAAACCTCGAGGTCACCCCTCCACTTT
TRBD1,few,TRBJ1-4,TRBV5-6,CASSWGQGTNEKLFF,TGTGCCAGCAGCTGGGGACAGGGGACTAATGAAAAACTGTTTTTT
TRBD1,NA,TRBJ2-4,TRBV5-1,CASSPYPGQLAKNIQYF,TGCGCCAGCAGCCCCTATCCGGGACAGTTAGCCAAAAACATTCAGTACTTC
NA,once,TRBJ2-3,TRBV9,CASSDGRPTDTQYF,TGTGCCAGCAGCGACGGGAGACCCACAGATACGCAGTATTTT
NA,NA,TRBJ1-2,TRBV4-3,CASSQAAGDYGYTF,TGCGCCAGCAGCCAGGCCGCGGGGGACTATGGCTACACCTTC
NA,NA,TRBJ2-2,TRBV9,CASSPRTNTGELFF,TGTGCCAGCAGCCCGCGGACGAACACCGGGGAGCTGTTTTTT
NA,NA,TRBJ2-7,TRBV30,CAWERQVSSYEQYF,TGTGCCTGGGAGCGACAGGTTAGCTCCTACGAGCAGTACTTC
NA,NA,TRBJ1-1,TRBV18,CASSPFPGSDGGNTEAFF,TGTGCCAGCTCACCATTTCCGGGATCCGATGGGGGGAACACTGAAGCTTTCTTT
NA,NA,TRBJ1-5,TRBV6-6,CASSSAGNQPQHF,TGTGCCAGCAGTTCAGCAGGGAATCAGCCCCAGCATTTT
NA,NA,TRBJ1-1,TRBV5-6,CASSPQPRNTEAFF,TGTGCCAGCAGCCCACAGCCCAGAAACACTGAAGCTTTCTTT
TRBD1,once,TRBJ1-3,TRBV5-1,CASSSGTGTGNTIYF,TGCGCCAGCAGCTCCGGGACAGGGACTGGAAACACCATATATTTT
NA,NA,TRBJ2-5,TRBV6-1,CASRDGKQDQETQYF,TGTGCCAGCAGGGACGGTAAACAAGACCAAGAGACCCAGTACTTC
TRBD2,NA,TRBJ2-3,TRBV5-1,CASSLDITSGTDTQYF,TGCGCCAGCAGCTTGGATATTACTAGCGGCACAGATACGCAGTATTTT
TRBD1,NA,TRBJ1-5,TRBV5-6,CASSVQGENQPQHF,TGTGCCAGCAGCGTCCAGGGGGAGAATCAGCCCCAGCATTTT
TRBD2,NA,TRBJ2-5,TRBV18,CASSPLAGGQETQYF,TGTGCCAGCTCACCGCTAGCGGGAGGGCAAGAGACCCAGTACTTC
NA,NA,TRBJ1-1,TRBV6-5,CASSGQILTEAFF,TGTGCCAGCAGCGGACAGATCCTGACTGAAGCTTTCTTT